This is a list of T cell receptor beta chains from one sample in a study of identical twins. TCRdb ran MiXCR on the 5' RACE reads and lists one entry per CDR3 protein. The sample lists around 1.7 million distinct CDR3 sequences, around 33% seen once, with about 0.27% in the top ten. The sequenced material came from cord blood. The receptor set was obtained from a newborn girl in good health. CDR3s include the opening cysteine and the closing phenylalanine or tryptophan. The D gene is left open where the match is weak. Size values are once, few and many counts, or a class for expanded clones, and some rows have none.

>.|TRBV5-1|.|TRBJ2-2
TGCGCCAGCAGCCCGAGAGGGATCAACACCGGGGAGCTGTTTTTT
CASSPRGINTGELFF
>few|TRBV20-1|TRBD1|TRBJ1-1
TGCAGTGGAAGACAGGGAGTGAACACTGAAGCTTTCTTT
CSGRQGVNTEAFF
>.|TRBV4-2|.|TRBJ2-7
TGTGCCAGCAGCCAAGGCGGAACATCGTACTTC
CASSQGGTSYF
>.|TRBV5-1|.|TRBJ2-3
TGCGCCAGCAGATGGCCTTATAGGAGCACAGATACGCAGTATTTT
CASRWPYRSTDTQYF
>.|TRBV2|.|TRBJ2-4
TGTGCCAGCAGTGAAGAACAGCTAGCCAAAAACATTCAGTACTTC
CASSEEQLAKNIQYF
>.|TRBV29-1|TRBD1|TRBJ1-2
TGCAGCTCGAGGACAGGGGACTATGGCCACACCTTC
CSSRTGDYGHTF
>.|TRBV6-1|.|TRBJ1-5
TGTGCCAGCAGTGCCTTTTTCGGACAGCGAAATCAGCCCCAGCATTTT
CASSAFFGQRNQPQHF
>.|TRBV20-1|TRBD2|TRBJ2-5
TGCAGTGCGTTTCAGGGACTAGCGGGGGGGAACGAAGAGACCCAGTACTTC
CSAFQGLAGGNEETQYF
>.|TRBV20-1|.|TRBJ1-4
TGCAGTGCTAGATTCAGGGGTACGGCTAATGAAAAACTGTTTTTT
CSARFRGTANEKLFF
>.|TRBV4-1|.|TRBJ1-1
TGCCCCAGCAGCCCCGGGAATGAAGCTTTCTTT
CPSSPGNEAFF
>.|TRBV2|.|TRBJ2-5
TGTGCCAGCAGTGAACGGCAGGGCCTTTGGGAGACCCAGTACTTC
CASSERQGLWETQYF
>few|TRBV7-9|.|TRBJ1-4
TGTGCCAGCAGCCATTTACTGACAGGATATAATGAAAAACTGTTTTTT
CASSHLLTGYNEKLFF
>.|TRBV20-1|TRBD2|TRBJ2-1
TGCAGTCCGCCGGGACTAGGTTACAATGAGCAGTTCTTC
CSPPGLGYNEQFF
>few|TRBV19|.|TRBJ1-1
TGTGCCAGTAGTCAAACAGGGTTTGAAGCTTTCTTT
CASSQTGFEAFF
>.|TRBV20-1|.|TRBJ2-5
TGCAGTGCTAGAGAGGGGGTAGGAGAGACCCAGTACTTC
CSAREGVGETQYF
>.|TRBV4-2|.|TRBJ2-2
TGTGCCAGCAGCCAAGAGAGTTCCCCCGGGGAGCTGTTTTTT
CASSQESSPGELFF
>once|TRBV25-1|TRBD2|TRBJ2-1
TGTGCCAGCAGTGATGCCAGCGGGAGGACCTATGAGCAGTTCTTC
CASSDASGRTYEQFF
>.|TRBV29-1|.|TRBJ2-7
TGCAGCGTTGAAGAGGGCAGGGATAGCAGGCAGTACTTC
CSVEEGRDSRQYF
>.|TRBV2|TRBD1|TRBJ2-1
TGTGCCAGCAAGGGGGACAGGGGGCTCCTGAGCTCCTACAATGAGCAGTTCTTC
CASKGDRGLLSSYNEQFF
>.|TRBV5-1|.|TRBJ2-3
TGCGCCAGCAGCTCGGACACAGTCACAGATACGCAGTATTTT
CASSSDTVTDTQYF
>few|TRBV7-2|TRBD2|TRBJ2-1
TGTGCCAGCAGCTTAGGGCTAGCGGGAAGGTATGAGCAGTTCTTC
CASSLGLAGRYEQFF
>.|TRBV20-1|TRBD2|TRBJ2-7
TGCAGTGGCCAGACTAGCGGATTTTTTTACGAGCAGTACTTC
CSGQTSGFFYEQYF
>.|TRBV6-1|.|TRBJ1-5
TGTGCCAGCAGTGAAATCAGGGGCACGGAGAAGCCCCAGCATTTT
CASSEIRGTEKPQHF
>.|TRBV10-3|.|TRBJ1-2
TGTGCCATCAGTGAGGAAGGGAGAGGGGAGTATGGCTACATCTTC
CAISEEGRGEYGYIF
>few|TRBV10-3|TRBD1|TRBJ2-7
TGTGCCATCAGTGTGGGGACAGGCACCTACGAGCAGTACTTC
CAISVGTGTYEQYF
>.|TRBV28|.|TRBJ2-3
TGTGCCAGCAGGCTTGGGACATCTCGCACAGATACGCAGTATTTT
CASRLGTSRTDTQYF
>.|TRBV6-1|TRBD1|TRBJ1-2
TGTGCCAGCAGTGAAGCCTTAAGGGGGCAGGAGTTCTATGGCTACACCTTC
CASSEALRGQEFYGYTF
>.|TRBV11-3|TRBD2|TRBJ2-1
TGTGCCAGCAGCTCTTTCCGGGGGGGAGAGCAGTTCTTC
CASSSFRGGEQFF
>few|TRBV20-1|TRBD1|TRBJ1-2
TGCAGTGCTAGAGTAGGACAGGGCCTCTATGGCTACACCTTC
CSARVGQGLYGYTF
>few|TRBV24-1|TRBD2|TRBJ2-1
TGTGCCACCAGTGATCTATCTAGCGGGAGGGCCTACAATGAGCAGTTCTTC
CATSDLSSGRAYNEQFF
>.|TRBV5-6|.|TRBJ2-1
TGTGCCAGCAGCTTGGGGTATTCCAATGAGCAGTTCTTC
CASSLGYSNEQFF
>few|TRBV7-9|.|TRBJ2-1
TGTGCCAGCAGCTTATCCAGGGGGAACGGGGGACCTTACAATGAGCAGTTCTTC
CASSLSRGNGGPYNEQFF
>.|TRBV2|TRBD2|TRBJ2-7
TGTGCCAGCAGTGAACTGACTAGCGGGAGCTCCTACGAGCAGTACTTC
CASSELTSGSSYEQYF
>.|TRBV9|.|TRBJ2-3
TGTGCCAGCAGCGTTGGACTCACAACCACAGATACGCAGTATTTT
CASSVGLTTTDTQYF
>many|TRBV12-3/TRBV12-4|TRBD2|TRBJ2-3
TGTGCCAGCAGTTTATCGGGACTACTCACAGATACGCAGTATTTT
CASSLSGLLTDTQYF
>few|TRBV25-1|.|TRBJ1-4
TGTGCCAGCAGTTGGCGCGTGGAGGAAAAACTGTTTTTT
CASSWRVEEKLFF
>few|TRBV10-3|TRBD1|TRBJ1-1
TGTGCCATCAGTGAGTCTGACAGGGGGCGGACTGAAGCTTTCTTT
CAISESDRGRTEAFF
>few|TRBV7-2|.|TRBJ2-1
TGTGCCAGCAGCTTAGATGGGCGGGCAGAGCAGTTCTTC
CASSLDGRAEQFF
>.|TRBV7-2|TRBD2|TRBJ2-2
TGTGCCAGCAGCCCCTCCGGGACTAGCGTCGGGGAGCTGTTTTTT
CASSPSGTSVGELFF
>.|TRBV11-2|.|TRBJ2-1
TGTGCCAGCAGCCCAATATGGGGGGCCGGATCCTACAATGAGCAGTTCTTC
CASSPIWGAGSYNEQFF
>.|TRBV14|.|TRBJ1-1
TGTGCCAGCAGCCAAGACTCCGGGTCTCGGGTGGCTTTCTTT
CASSQDSGSRVAFF
>few|TRBV21-1|.|TRBJ1-5
TGTGCCAGCAGCTTGGGGACAGACTATAGCAATCAGCCCCAGCATTTT
CASSLGTDYSNQPQHF
>few|TRBV28|TRBD1|TRBJ1-5
TGTGCCAGCAGTTTAGGGACAGGGGTTCAGCCCCAGCATTTT
CASSLGTGVQPQHF
>.|TRBV4-2|.|TRBJ1-1
TGTGCCAGCAGCCAAGTAGGGTCGGATGAAGCTTTCTTT
CASSQVGSDEAFF
>.|TRBV28|.|TRBJ2-7
TGTGCCAGCAGTCCGCAACAGGCGTACTACGAGCAGTACTTC
CASSPQQAYYEQYF
>few|TRBV4-2|.|TRBJ2-1
TGTGCCAGCAGCCAAGAGCTCTCGGTGTGGTCCTCCTACAATGAGCAGTTCTTC
CASSQELSVWSSYNEQFF
>few|TRBV13|TRBD2|TRBJ2-1
TGTGCCAGCAGCCGCCACCATAGCGGGAGAACCTACAATGAGCAGTTCTTC
CASSRHHSGRTYNEQFF
>.|TRBV15|TRBD2|TRBJ2-3
TGTGCCACCAGCAGAGATTTAGCGGGGGCCTCCACAGATACGCAGTATTTT
CATSRDLAGASTDTQYF
>many|TRBV14|.|TRBJ1-2
TGTGCCAGCAGCCAAGATCCTCGGACAGTCTATGGCTACACCTTC
CASSQDPRTVYGYTF
>few|TRBV7-8|.|TRBJ2-1
TGTGCCAGCAGCCTAGCAGATCAGGATACTTTGAATGGCAATGAGCAGTTCTTC
CASSLADQDTLNGNEQFF
>.|TRBV7-9|.|TRBJ1-1
TGTGTCAGCAGCCAGGTGGGGGGAATGAACACTGAAGCTTTCTTT
CVSSQVGGMNTEAFF
>.|TRBV27|.|TRBJ1-4
TGTGCCAGCAGTTTGAAGCTGTCCGCAACTAATGAAAAACTGTTTTTT
CASSLKLSATNEKLFF
>.|TRBV14|TRBD2|TRBJ2-7
TGTGCCAGCAGCCAACCGGGAGGGCTGCAGTACTTC
CASSQPGGLQYF
>.|TRBV13|.|TRBJ2-7
TGTGCCAGCAGCTTACGGGGGAGGCTCCACTACGAGCAGTACTTC
CASSLRGRLHYEQYF
>few|TRBV12-3/TRBV12-4|.|TRBJ1-1
TGTGCCAGCAGTTTAGGTCCCGATAACACTGAAGCTTTCTTT
CASSLGPDNTEAFF